Presented here are 26 T cell receptor beta chains from one specimen sequenced in a study of T cells after yellow fever vaccination. TCRdb recomputed calls from the 5' RACE reads with MiXCR, one row per CDR3 protein. The data contain about 330,000 distinct CDR3 sequences, over 3.5% of them singletons. This specimen consisted of PBMCs, obtained 5 days after the yellow fever booster vaccination. The origin of the receptors is a man between 18 and 35 years old who received the YFV17D yellow fever vaccine.

This clonotype appeared many times. The chain employs TRBV6-5 and TRBJ2-3; D ambiguous. V lost 0 bases and J 2 bases, leaving 6 bases between the germline ends. Per germline, CDR1 MNHEY and CDR2 SVGAGI. The CDR3 has 14 residues. The CDR3 DNA sequence: TGTGCCAGCAGTTACTCGCGAGCCACAGATACGCAGTATTTT. It codes for CASSYSRATDTQYF.

The rearrangement links TRBV4-3 to TRBJ1-1; TRBD1 is a possible D gene (5 bases). This CDR3 region has 16 residues. Germline values: CDR1 LGHNA, CDR2 YSLEER. V lost 0 bases to trimming and J lost 4 bases, with 15 bases between them. CDR3: CASSQESSGEFTEAFF. The CDR3 DNA reads TGCGCCAGCAGCCAAGAAAGTTCGGGGGAATTCACTGAAGCTTTCTTT.

The table lists this clonotype with a few counts. This chain uses TRBV12-3 or TRBV12-4 with TRBJ2-1; D may correspond to TRBD1 or TRBD2 (5 bases each). This CDR3 is built from 15 residues. V was shortened by 6 bases and J by 1 base, with 13 bases between the two germline ends. CDR3 in DNA: TGTGCCAGCAGCCCTGGGACCCTTTCCTACAATGAGCAGTTCTTC. Protein: CASSPGTLSYNEQFF.

V gene TRBV6-1 combines with J gene TRBJ2-4; D is undetermined. V shed 8 bases and J shed 8 bases, with 16 bases lying between them. The CDR3 extends over 13 amino acids. Germline values: CDR1 MNHNS, CDR2 SASEGT. CDR3 in DNA: TGTGCCAGCTCGGAAGGGCTTACTTACATTCAGTACTTC. Residues: CASSEGLTYIQYF.

The chain uses TRBV20-1 and TRBJ2-7; no firm D call. CDR3 size: 12 residues. From germline, CDR1 is DFQATT and CDR2 SNEGSKA (reference sequence). Trimming took 3 bases from V and 3 from J, leaving 9 bases between them. Here the CDR3 DNA reads TGCAGTGCTAGTCCCGCAGGCTACGAGCAGTACGTC. Its translation is CSASPAGYEQYV.

The rearrangement uses TRBV20-1 and TRBJ2-5; no reliable D call. Germline V gene data show CDR1 as DFQATT and CDR2 as SNEGSKA (reference sequence). Trimming left V 6 bases short and J 0 bases short, with 17 bases between. This CDR3 is built from 15 residues. CDR3 sequence (DNA): TGCAGTGCCACATTTCACAACACGTACCAAGAGACCCAGTACTTC. The encoded protein is CSATFHNTYQETQYF.

This clonotype was detected a few times. The chain's CDR3 is CASSFPAGGIDTQYF. In nucleotides, the CDR3 is TGTGCCAGCAGCTTCCCCGCGGGGGGGATAGATACGCAGTATTTT. V and J are TRBV5-4 and TRBJ2-3; the match to TRBD2 covers 9 bases. Per the germline V gene, CDR1 is SGHNT and CDR2 is YYREEE (reference sequence). This CDR3 is built from 15 residues. With 2 bases clipped from V and 5 bases from J, the junction kept 6 bases outside the gene matches.

This clonotype was seen a few times. The chain combines TRBV15 with TRBJ1-1, with a possible D match to TRBD1 (6 bases). This CDR3 is 12 amino acids long. V dropped 3 bases and J dropped 12 bases, with 14 bases sitting between them. Germline V gene sequence: CDR1 LNHNV, CDR2 YYDKDF (reference sequence). The CDR3 protein is CATSRLRDKTFF. Here the CDR3 DNA reads TGTGCCACCAGCAGGCTCCGGGACAAAACTTTCTTT.

This clonotype occurred a few times. The chain joins TRBV6-2 or TRBV6-3 to TRBJ1-5; 12 bases map to TRBD1. Germline trimming cut 9 bases from V and 6 bases from J; bases unmatched to any gene: 6. Germline V gene sequence: CDR1 MNHEY, CDR2 SVGEGT. This CDR3 is built from 14 residues. The CDR3 loop reads CASAGQGAIQPQHF. For the CDR3, the DNA is TGTGCCAGTGCGGGACAGGGGGCTATTCAGCCCCAGCATTTT.

The sample holds many counts of this clonotype. This chain uses TRBV7-6 with TRBJ1-2; unclear D gene. The germline V gene has CDR1 SGHVS and CDR2 FNYEAQ. The CDR3 sequence is 15 residues long. V was pared by 4 bases and J by 0 bases, with 12 bases between. CDR3 amino acids: CASSYLDFPNYGYTF. CDR3 sequence (DNA): TGTGCCAGCAGCTACCTGGACTTCCCTAACTATGGCTACACCTTC.

In this sample, this clonotype turned up many times. This chain links TRBV7-9 with TRBJ2-1, with 10 bases that match TRBD2. With 0 bases clipped from V and 5 bases from J, the junction kept 4 bases outside the gene matches. The CDR3 extends over 16 amino acids. CDR1 is SEHNR, CDR2 FQNEAQ, per germline (reference sequence). In DNA form, the CDR3 reads TGTGCCAGCAGCTTAGCCCTAGCGGGGGAGCACAATGAGCAGTTCTTC. Translated, it gives CASSLALAGEHNEQFF.

This clonotype was picked up many times. The CDR3 DNA is TGCGCCAGCAGCTCGGGACTAGTTGACAATGAGCAGTTCTTC. It encodes CASSSGLVDNEQFF. The chain recombines TRBV5-1 with TRBJ2-1, with TRBD2 identical over 8 bases. The CDR3 runs 14 residues. CDR1 SGHRS and CDR2 YFSETQ come from the germline V gene. V was clipped by 3 bases and J by 5 bases; unmatched bases: 4.

This clonotype was seen many times. The chain carries TRBV6-1 and TRBJ2-4; 9 nucleotides agree with TRBD1. Trimming cost V 7 bases and J 6 bases; bases outside gene matches: 7. CDR1 MNHNS and CDR2 SASEGT come from the germline V gene. The CDR3 runs 14 residues. This CDR3 reads CASILGQGTNIQYF. The CDR3 region has the DNA TGTGCCAGCATATTGGGACAGGGAACAAACATTCAGTACTTC.

This clonotype was counted a few times. This chain uses TRBV6-5 with TRBJ2-3; D is unresolved. From germline, CDR1 is MNHEY and CDR2 SVGAGI. This CDR3 is 12 amino acids long. V lost 4 bases to trimming and J lost 7 bases, with 9 bases between them. CDR3 region: CASSLSGYTQYF. Written as DNA, the CDR3 is TGTGCCAGCAGTTTAAGTGGATATACGCAGTATTTT.

V usage is TRBV28 and J usage is TRBJ2-3; TRBD2 agrees at 9 bases. V lost 2 bases, J lost 2 bases, and 11 bases stayed unmatched. The germline gives CDR1 MDHEN, CDR2 SYDVKM. CDR3 length equals 18 residues. The CDR3 DNA follows: TGTGCCAGCAGTTTAGTTGGGAGGAGCGGGGGGCCCACAGATACGCAGTATTTT. This codes for CASSLVGRSGGPTDTQYF.

In its sample, this clonotype was seen a few times. Written as DNA, the CDR3 is TGCAGTGTAAGCGGGGGGCCCCATCGGGCAAACAATGAGCAGTTCTTC. Translated: CSVSGGPHRANNEQFF. This chain uses TRBV20-1 with TRBJ2-1; 9 positions agree with TRBD2. The germline CDR1 and CDR2 sequences are DFQATT and SNEGSKA (reference sequence). The CDR3 totals 16 residues. V shed 7 bases, J shed 5 bases, and the junction held 15 bases outside the gene matches.

This clonotype was seen ten or more times. The chain uses TRBV12-3 or TRBV12-4 and TRBJ1-5, with TRBD1 as a possible D gene (5 bases). The CDR3 loop spans 14 amino acids. Trimming pared 6 bases from V and 5 bases from J, leaving 14 bases between. The chain's CDR3 is CASRQGFPDQPQHF. In DNA, the CDR3 is TGTGCCAGCAGGCAGGGATTTCCAGATCAGCCCCAGCATTTT.

This clonotype was recorded many times. The V gene is TRBV6-1, the J gene TRBJ1-2; maybe TRBD1 (6 bases). Germline-derived CDR1 and CDR2 are MNHNS and SASEGT. V lost 6 bases and J 2 bases, leaving 16 bases between the germline ends. CDR3 length equals 15 residues. The CDR3 sequence is CASSLRGGFNYGYTF. For the CDR3, the DNA is TGTGCCAGCAGCCTAAGGGGGGGATTCAACTATGGCTACACCTTC.

The chain uses TRBV19 and TRBJ1-2; D is unresolved. V lost 4 bases and J 1 base, leaving 7 bases between the germline ends. The CDR3 contains 13 residues. Germline V gene data show CDR1 as LNHDA and CDR2 as SQIVND (reference sequence). The CDR3 DNA reads as TGTGCCAGTAGTACCGTAGTTAACTATGGCTACACCTTC. Its protein product is CASSTVVNYGYTF.

The J gene is TRBJ1-3, the V gene TRBV12-3 or TRBV12-4; 7 bases are a match to TRBD1. There are 15 residues in the CDR3. After removal of 6 bases from V and 3 bases from J, the junction contained 8 bases not matched to a gene. This CDR3 is CASSPVRDSGNTIYF. The CDR3 DNA follows: TGTGCCAGCAGCCCCGTCAGGGACAGTGGAAACACCATATATTTT.

This clonotype was picked up many times. The rearrangement uses TRBV9 and TRBJ2-1, with no clear D. Germline V CDR1 and CDR2: SGDLS, YYNGEE. Trimming took 2 bases from V and 2 from J, leaving 8 bases between them. The CDR3 contains 14 residues. In DNA, the CDR3 is TGTGCCAGCAGCGTCTCCCAACCCTACAATGAGCAGTTCTTC. Protein product: CASSVSQPYNEQFF.

Ten or more counts support this clonotype. V is TRBV15 and J is TRBJ2-3; 8 bases agree with TRBD1. CDR3 length: 15 residues. The germline gives CDR1 LNHNV, CDR2 YYDKDF (reference sequence). J lost 3 bases, V lost 4 bases, and 6 bases had no gene match. The CDR3 bases are TGTGCCACCAGCATTCAGGGGGCGCAAACAGATACGCAGTATTTT. Protein product: CATSIQGAQTDTQYF.

This clonotype was seen only a few times. This chain connects TRBV3-1 to TRBJ1-5; tentative D call: TRBD1 (6 bases). This CDR3 spans 14 amino acids. Germline V CDR1 and CDR2: LGHDT, YNNKEL (reference sequence). V dropped 2 bases and J dropped 4 bases, with 9 bases sitting between them. In DNA, the CDR3 is TGTGCCAGCAGCCAACGCAGGGGAAATCAGCCCCAGCATTTT. Amino acid sequence: CASSQRRGNQPQHF. The whole variable domain, remainder taken from reference TRBV3-1 and TRBJ1-5, is DTAVSQTPKYLVTQMGNDKSIKCEQNLGHDTMYWYKQDSKKFLKIMFSYNNKELIINETVPNRFSPKSPDKAHLNLHINSLELGDSAVYFCASSQRRGNQPQHFGDGTRLSIL.

This clonotype appeared many times. The rearrangement joins TRBV3-1 to TRBJ2-7; D is possibly TRBD1 or TRBD2 (7 bases each). The CDR3 is 15 residues long. Trimming pared 1 base from V and 7 bases from J, leaving 17 bases between. The germline V gene has CDR1 LGHDT and CDR2 YNNKEL (reference sequence). The CDR3 coding sequence is TGTGCCAGCAGCCAAGCCCCAGGGGGGGCGGAGGAGCAGTACGTC. It encodes CASSQAPGGAEEQYV.

J is TRBJ1-5 and V is TRBV6-6; maybe TRBD1 (5 bases). V was trimmed by 0 bases and J by 0 bases, leaving 9 bases between them. The CDR3 contains 16 residues. In germline, CDR1 is MNHNY, CDR2 SVGAGI (reference sequence). DNA of the CDR3: TGTGCCAGCAGTTACTCCTCGGGGCATAGCAATCAGCCCCAGCATTTT. Protein sequence: CASSYSSGHSNQPQHF.

This clonotype appeared many times. This chain uses TRBV4-3 with TRBJ2-2; D is possibly TRBD2 (6 bases). The CDR3 has 17 amino acids. In germline, CDR1 is LGHNA, CDR2 YSLEER. V lost 0 bases to trimming and J lost 6 bases, with 17 bases between them. The CDR3 DNA sequence: TGCGCCAGCAGCCAAGATCCTACTAGCCTGTCTCCCGGGGAGCTGTTTTTT. It yields the protein CASSQDPTSLSPGELFF.